This T cell receptor beta chain is from a study of blood T cell repertoires in COVID-19 (dated by TCRdb to between 2020 and 2021). Regarding the study in general: Collaborator samples came from the United States, Italy and Spain and covered acute and convalescent phases of COVID-19. Where HLA class I and class II types were available, the types were taken from metadata supplied by the sample provider, not from assay-based typing. A freely available public database, intended as a resource for researchers studying the immune response to SARS-CoV-2, is where the repertoires were released. The material from the prospective study consisted of cDNA or gDNA derived from T cells, B-cell-depleted T cells, or PBMCs. A de-identified subject ID, COVID-19 status, age in years and sex were almost always included in the sample metadata. The dataset comprised deeply sampled blood TCRbeta repertoires from subjects exposed to, actively infected with, or recovered from COVID-19. The samples were drawn from two sources: the first 160 participants of the ongoing ImmuneRACE study, and 1,200 or so subjects contributed by 6 global collaborators.

Participants in the prospective study were aged 18 to 89 years, lived in some 24 United States geographic areas, and enrolled through a virtual design. In the prospective study, participants were assigned to cohorts based on the clinical history participants reported in a screening survey and a study questionnaire. For ImmuneRACE Cohort 3, a participant was defined as recovered based on two consecutive negative NP/OP PCR tests, clearance by a healthcare professional, or resolution of symptoms. Mobile phlebotomists in the prospective study collected whole blood, serum and a nasopharyngeal or oropharyngeal swab from every participant. Additional blood draws and questionnaires over an approximately 2-month period could optionally be provided by prospective study participants. Before DNA extraction, prospective study blood samples were shipped either frozen or at room temperature. TCRbeta CDR3 regions were amplified from genomic DNA by means of the immunoSEQ Assay, a bias-controlled multiplex PCR. For the original study's pipeline: Nucleated cell counts per sample were estimated from amplification of reference gene primers within the assay. To quantify the absolute abundance of each unique TCRbeta CDR3 rearrangement, sequence reads were collapsed and filtered. For each sample, productive Simpson clonality was calculated by taking the square root of Simpson's diversity index across productive rearrangements. As stored in TCRdb, this immuneACCESS dataset retains in-frame rearrangements with V and J assigned. A fraction of the clones does not appear; measured against another copy, unresolved V genes explain less than half of the discrepancy, and the remainder lacks a known reason. V, J and clone size are taken as reported in that table, and D and trimming were inferred from the DNA itself. The sample contains some 320,000 clones, roughly 90% of them found a single time. 2.6% of the sample belongs to the ten largest clones.

Points the paper makes about the study in general: How much clinical and demographic metadata was included differed by source and by participant, and the metadata was provided uncurated.

Comment on this clone: There is no known antigen for this receptor. No qualities accompany the bases; no much larger clone lies one base away.

The material sequenced was PBMCs or T cells enriched from blood (not recorded which). The sequence came from a man in his fifties or sixties who had recovered from COVID-19.

The encoded CDR3 is CASSHNPTGVNEKLFF. The nucleotides read TGTGCCAGCAGCCATAACCCGACAGGGGTGAACGAAAAACTGTTTTTT. The receptor chain draws on TRBV27 and TRBJ1-4; 8 nucleotides in the junction match TRBD1. The CDR3 goes from the cysteine to the phenylalanine over 16 residues. Only the CDR3 part of the read is kept: 48 bases, read in frame from the first base. The V end gives up 6 bases and the J end 8 bases, leaving 14 bases in the junction not matched to a gene. According to the germline V gene (reference sequence), CDR1 reads MNHEY and CDR2 reads SMNVEV.